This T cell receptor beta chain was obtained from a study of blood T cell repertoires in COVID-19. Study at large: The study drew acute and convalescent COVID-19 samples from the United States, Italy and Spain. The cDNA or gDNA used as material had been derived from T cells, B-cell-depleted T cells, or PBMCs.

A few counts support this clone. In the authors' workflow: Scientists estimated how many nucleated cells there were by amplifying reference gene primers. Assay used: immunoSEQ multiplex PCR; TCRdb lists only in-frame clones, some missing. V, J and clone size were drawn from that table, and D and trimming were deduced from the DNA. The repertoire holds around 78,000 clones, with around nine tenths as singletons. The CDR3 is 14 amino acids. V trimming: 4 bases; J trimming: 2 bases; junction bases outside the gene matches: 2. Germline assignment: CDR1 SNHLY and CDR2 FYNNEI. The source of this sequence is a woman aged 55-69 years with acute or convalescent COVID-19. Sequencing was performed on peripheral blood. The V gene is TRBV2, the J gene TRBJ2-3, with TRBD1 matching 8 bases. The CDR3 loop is CASSGQGTTDTQYF. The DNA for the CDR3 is TGTGCCAGCAGTGGACAGGGGACCACAGATACGCAGTATTTT.